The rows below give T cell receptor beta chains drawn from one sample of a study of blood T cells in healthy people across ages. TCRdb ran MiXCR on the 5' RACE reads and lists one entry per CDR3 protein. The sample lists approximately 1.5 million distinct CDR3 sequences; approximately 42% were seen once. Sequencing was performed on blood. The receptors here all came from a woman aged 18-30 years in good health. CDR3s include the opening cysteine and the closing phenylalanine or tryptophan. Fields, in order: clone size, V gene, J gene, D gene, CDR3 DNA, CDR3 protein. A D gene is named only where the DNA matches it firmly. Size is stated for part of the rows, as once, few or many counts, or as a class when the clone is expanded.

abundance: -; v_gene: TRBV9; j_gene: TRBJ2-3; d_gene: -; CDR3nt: TGTGCCAGCAGCGTAGGTTGGTTACAGGGCGTGCAGTATTTT; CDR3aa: CASSVGWLQGVQYF
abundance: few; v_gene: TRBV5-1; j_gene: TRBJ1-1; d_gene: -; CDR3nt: TGCGCCAGCAGGGGGGGAATCGTCATGAACACTGAAGCTTTCTTT; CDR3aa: CASRGGIVMNTEAFF
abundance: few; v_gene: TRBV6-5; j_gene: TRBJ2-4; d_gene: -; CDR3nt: TGTGCCAGCAGGAACAGTGCCGGGGCCAAAAACATTCAGTACTTC; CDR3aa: CASRNSAGAKNIQYF
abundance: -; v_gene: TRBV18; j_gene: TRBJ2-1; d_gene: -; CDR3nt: TGTGCCAGCTCGACGACAGAGACCTACAATGAGCAGTTCTTC; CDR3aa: CASSTTETYNEQFF
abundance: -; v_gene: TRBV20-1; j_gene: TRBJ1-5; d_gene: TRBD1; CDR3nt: TGCAGTGCCATGACAGGGGGCAGGGGCAATCAGCCCCAGCATTTT; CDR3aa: CSAMTGGRGNQPQHF
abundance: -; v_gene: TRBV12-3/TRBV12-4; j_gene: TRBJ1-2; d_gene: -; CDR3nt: TGTGCCAGCAGTCACACAGGGAATGGCTGCACCTTC; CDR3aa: CASSHTGNGCTF
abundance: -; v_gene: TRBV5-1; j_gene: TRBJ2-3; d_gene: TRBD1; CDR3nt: TGCGCCAGCAGCTTGGTTCCAGGGGGCGGCGCAGATACGCAGTATTTT; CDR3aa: CASSLVPGGGADTQYF
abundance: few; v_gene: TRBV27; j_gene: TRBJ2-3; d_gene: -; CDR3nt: TGTGCCAGCAGAGTTTCGGGCTTGGTAAGCACAGATACGCAGTATTTT; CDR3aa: CASRVSGLVSTDTQYF
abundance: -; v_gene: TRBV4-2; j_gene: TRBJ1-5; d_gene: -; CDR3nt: TGTGCCAGCAGCCAGGGAGGAGGTCGGGGCAATCAGCCCCAGCATTTT; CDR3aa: CASSQGGGRGNQPQHF
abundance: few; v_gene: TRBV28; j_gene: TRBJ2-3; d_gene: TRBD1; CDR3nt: TGTGCCAGCAGTTCGTCGGGACAGGGGGCTGAAGATACGCAGTATTTT; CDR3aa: CASSSSGQGAEDTQYF
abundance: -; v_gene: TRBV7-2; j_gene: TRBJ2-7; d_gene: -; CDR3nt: TGTGCCAGCAGCCGGACCGCGGGCCTGTCCTACGAGCAGTACTTC; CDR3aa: CASSRTAGLSYEQYF